This is a list of T cell receptor beta chains from one sample in a study of identical twins. Via MiXCR, TCRdb re-called the 5' RACE reads, giving one row per CDR3 protein. The sample carries about 240,000 distinct CDR3 sequences, under 12% recorded once. The sequenced sample consisted of memory T cells sorted from blood. The receptors come from a man aged 50-59 years in good health. Each CDR3 is given with its conserved first and last residue. The order of the fields is D gene, J gene, V gene, clone size, CDR3 protein, CDR3 DNA. The D gene is left open where the match is weak. The size of a clone is reported for some rows only, either as once, few or many, or as a class for expanded clones.

. TRBJ1-6 TRBV4-2 few CASSQENSNNSPLHF TGTGCCAGCAGCCAAGAAAACAGCAATAATTCACCCCTCCACTTT
TRBD2 TRBJ2-7 TRBV2 few CASRWGGSSYEQYF TGTGCCAGCAGGTGGGGGGGTAGCTCCTACGAGCAGTACTTC
TRBD1 TRBJ2-7 TRBV7-9 few CASSPGVGTGVYEQYF TGTGCCAGCAGCCCGGGGGTTGGGACAGGGGTCTACGAGCAGTACTTC
. TRBJ2-7 TRBV20-1 . CSASTGTGLEQYF TGCAGTGCTAGTACGGGGACGGGGCTCGAGCAGTACTTC
TRBD1 TRBJ2-7 TRBV7-2 . CASSLASDRSYEQYF TGTGCCAGCAGCTTAGCGTCGGACAGGTCCTACGAGCAGTACTTC
. TRBJ2-1 TRBV25-1 few CASSESGSPNAEQFF TGTGCCAGCAGTGAATCAGGGTCGCCCAATGCTGAGCAGTTCTTC
. TRBJ2-3 TRBV4-2 few CASSQDSSYRVETDTQYF TGTGCCAGCAGCCAAGATTCCAGTTACAGGGTGGAAACAGATACGCAGTATTTT
TRBD1 TRBJ2-1 TRBV20-1 . CSFHRGLVNNEQFF TGCAGTTTTCACAGGGGGCTTGTTAACAATGAGCAGTTCTTC
TRBD2 TRBJ2-5 TRBV20-1 . CSARPNSPTSGRGETQYF TGCAGTGCTAGGCCTAACTCCCCGACTAGCGGGCGAGGGGAGACCCAGTACTTC
. TRBJ2-4 TRBV6-2/TRBV6-3 . CASSYLVRLAKNIQYF TGTGCCAGCAGTTACCTGGTCAGGCTAGCCAAAAACATTCAGTACTTC
. TRBJ1-2 TRBV6-5 many CASSYRQLHYGYTF TGTGCCAGCAGTTACCGACAGCTCCACTATGGCTACACCTTC
. TRBJ1-5 TRBV6-5 many CASSYSLPADNQPQHF TGTGCCAGCAGTTATTCCCTCCCAGCAGACAATCAGCCCCAGCATTTT
TRBD1 TRBJ2-1 TRBV28 many CASSLGTGVYNEQFF TGTGCCAGCAGTTTGGGGACAGGGGTATACAATGAGCAGTTCTTC
. TRBJ1-1 TRBV5-1 . CASSFGGYDNTEAFF TGCGCCAGCAGCTTCGGGGGATACGATAACACTGAAGCTTTCTTT
. TRBJ1-4 TRBV28 few CASSPGGLERRLFF TGTGCCAGCAGTCCTGGAGGTTTGGAAAGGAGACTGTTTTTT
. TRBJ1-5 TRBV6-5 few CASSSGTPTSQPQHF TGTGCCAGCAGTTCAGGGACTCCCACAAGTCAGCCCCAGCATTTT
. TRBJ2-1 TRBV7-2 many CASSFAPTRSNEQFF TGTGCCAGCAGCTTTGCTCCCACCCGCTCCAATGAGCAGTTCTTC
. TRBJ2-6 TRBV7-6 . CASSPIGVSGANVLTF TGTGCCAGCAGCCCGATAGGGGTCTCTGGGGCCAACGTCCTGACTTTC
. TRBJ2-7 TRBV24-1 . CATSDCPDETYEQYF TGTGCCACCAGTGATTGTCCAGACGAAACTTACGAGCAGTACTTC
. TRBJ1-5 TRBV20-1 many CSARGPFNQPQHF TGCAGTGCTAGGGGCCCCTTCAATCAGCCCCAGCATTTT
TRBD2 TRBJ2-5 TRBV11-1 few CASSLGPGLAYSLQETQYF TGTGCCAGCAGCTTAGGCCCGGGACTAGCCTACTCCCTCCAAGAGACCCAGTACTTC
. TRBJ1-1 TRBV4-3 many CASSQYTTNTEAFF TGCGCCAGCAGCCAGTATACAACGAACACTGAAGCTTTCTTT
TRBD1 TRBJ2-2 TRBV6-1 . CASSNGQGYTGELFF TGTGCCAGCAGTAATGGACAGGGCTACACCGGGGAGCTGTTTTTT
. TRBJ2-5 TRBV9 few CASSGRSADETQYF TGTGCCAGCAGCGGCCGGTCCGCCGATGAGACCCAGTACTTC
TRBD1 TRBJ2-1 TRBV6-1 . CASRQGPYNEQFF TGTGCCAGCAGACAGGGGCCCTACAATGAGCAGTTCTTC
. TRBJ1-1 TRBV5-1 many CASSLDGGSGEAFF TGCGCCAGCAGCTTGGACGGGGGCAGCGGTGAAGCTTTCTTT
. TRBJ1-5 TRBV12-3/TRBV12-4 . CASSTGRDNQPQHF TGTGCCAGCAGCACGGGGAGGGACAATCAGCCCCAGCATTTT
. TRBJ1-1 TRBV5-6 . CASSNAAKNTEAFF TGTGCCAGCAGCAATGCGGCCAAGAACACTGAAGCTTTCTTT
. TRBJ2-1 TRBV7-2 many CASSSQGYSYNEQFF TGTGCCAGCAGCTCCCAGGGTTACTCCTATAATGAGCAGTTCTTC
. TRBJ1-2 TRBV6-2/TRBV6-3 . CASSYSRSYGYTF TGTGCCAGCAGTTACTCGCGGAGCTATGGCTACACCTTC
. TRBJ2-2 TRBV9 . CASSVGQATGELFF TGTGCCAGCAGCGTAGGACAGGCCACCGGGGAGCTGTTTTTT
. TRBJ2-3 TRBV24-1 . CATSDPIPGLRGTDTQYF TGTGCCACCAGTGACCCAATCCCAGGTCTCAGGGGCACAGATACGCAGTATTTT
. TRBJ2-3 TRBV20-1 many CSARDPPTTQYF TGCAGTGCTAGAGATCCCCCTACTACGCAGTATTTT
. TRBJ2-7 TRBV3-1 many CASSPPGGPYEQYF TGTGCCAGCAGCCCTCCAGGGGGGCCGTACGAGCAGTACTTC
. TRBJ2-5 TRBV29-1 many CSVDQGETQYF TGCAGCGTTGATCAAGGGGAGACCCAGTACTTC
. TRBJ2-1 TRBV9 few CASSEFWAGNEQFF TGTGCCAGCAGCGAATTCTGGGCAGGGAATGAGCAGTTCTTC
. TRBJ1-1 TRBV19 . CASSISGYTEAFF TGTGCCAGTAGTATTTCGGGGTACACTGAAGCTTTCTTT
TRBD2 TRBJ2-3 TRBV20-1 many CSARTSGGVYTQYF TGCAGTGCTAGAACTAGCGGGGGTGTGTATACGCAGTATTTT
TRBD2 TRBJ2-5 TRBV20-1 . CSVKRGAEETQYF TGCAGTGTTAAGCGGGGGGCCGAAGAGACCCAGTACTTC
. TRBJ1-2 TRBV19 . CASSIQPGGPAGYTF TGTGCCAGTAGTATTCAGCCCGGGGGACCTGCTGGCTACACCTTC
. TRBJ2-2 TRBV27 . CASSLSNLGGSVPRSGELFF TGTGCCAGCAGTTTATCCAATTTGGGGGGCTCCGTCCCAAGATCCGGGGAGCTGTTTTTT
. TRBJ1-2 TRBV10-3 many CAISASPNYGYTF TGTGCCATCAGTGCATCCCCTAACTATGGCTACACCTTC
. TRBJ1-1 TRBV5-6 many CASSLLGGRVEAFF TGTGCCAGCAGCTTGTTGGGGGGGCGGGTTGAAGCTTTCTTT
TRBD2 TRBJ2-3 TRBV5-1 few CASSTSGGAVFSDTQYF TGCGCCAGCAGCACTAGCGGGGGGGCCGTGTTTTCAGATACGCAGTATTTT
. TRBJ2-5 TRBV24-1 many CATSDLHTPQETQYF TGTGCCACCAGTGATTTGCACACTCCACAAGAGACCCAGTACTTC